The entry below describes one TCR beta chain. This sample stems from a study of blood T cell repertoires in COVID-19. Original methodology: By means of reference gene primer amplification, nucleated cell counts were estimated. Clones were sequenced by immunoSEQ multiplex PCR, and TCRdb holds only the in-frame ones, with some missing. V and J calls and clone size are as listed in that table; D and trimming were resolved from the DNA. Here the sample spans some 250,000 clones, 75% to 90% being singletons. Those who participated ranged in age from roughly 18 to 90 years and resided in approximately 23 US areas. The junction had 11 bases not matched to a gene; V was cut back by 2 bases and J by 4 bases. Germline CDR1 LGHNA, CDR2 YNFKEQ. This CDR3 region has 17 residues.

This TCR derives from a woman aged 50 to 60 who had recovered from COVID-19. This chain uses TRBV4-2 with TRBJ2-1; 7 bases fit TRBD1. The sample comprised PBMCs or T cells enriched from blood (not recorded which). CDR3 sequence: CASSQKYRGVDYNEQFF. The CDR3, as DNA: TGTGCCAGCAGCCAAAAATACAGGGGAGTAGATTACAATGAGCAGTTCTTC.